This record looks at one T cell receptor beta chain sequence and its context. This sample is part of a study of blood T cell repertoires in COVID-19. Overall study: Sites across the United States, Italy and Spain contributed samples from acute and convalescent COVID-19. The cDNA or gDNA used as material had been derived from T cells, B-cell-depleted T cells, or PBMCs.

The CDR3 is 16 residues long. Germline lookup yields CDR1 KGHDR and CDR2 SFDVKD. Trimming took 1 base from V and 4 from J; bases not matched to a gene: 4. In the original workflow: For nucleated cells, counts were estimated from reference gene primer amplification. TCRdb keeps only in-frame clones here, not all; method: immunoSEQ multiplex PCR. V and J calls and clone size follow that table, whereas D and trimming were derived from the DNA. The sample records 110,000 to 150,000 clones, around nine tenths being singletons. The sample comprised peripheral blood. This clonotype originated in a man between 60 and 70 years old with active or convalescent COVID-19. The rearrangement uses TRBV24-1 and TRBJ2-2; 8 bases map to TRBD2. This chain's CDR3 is CATSDFGLAGTGELFF. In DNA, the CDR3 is TGTGCCACCAGTGATTTTGGGCTAGCGGGCACCGGGGAGCTGTTTTTT.